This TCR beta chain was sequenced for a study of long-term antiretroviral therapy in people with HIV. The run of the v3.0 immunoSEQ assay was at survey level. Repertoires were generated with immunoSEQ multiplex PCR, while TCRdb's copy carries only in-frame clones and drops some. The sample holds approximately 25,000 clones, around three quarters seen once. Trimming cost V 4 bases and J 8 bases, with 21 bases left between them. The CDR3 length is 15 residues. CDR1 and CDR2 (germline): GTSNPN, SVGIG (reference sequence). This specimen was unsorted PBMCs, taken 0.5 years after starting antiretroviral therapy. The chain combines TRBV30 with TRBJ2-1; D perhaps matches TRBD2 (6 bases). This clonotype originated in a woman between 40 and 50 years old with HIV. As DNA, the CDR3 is TGTGCCTGGAAGTTGCGGGGCATAGGTGGTTATGAGCAGTTCTTC. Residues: CAWKLRGIGGYEQFF.